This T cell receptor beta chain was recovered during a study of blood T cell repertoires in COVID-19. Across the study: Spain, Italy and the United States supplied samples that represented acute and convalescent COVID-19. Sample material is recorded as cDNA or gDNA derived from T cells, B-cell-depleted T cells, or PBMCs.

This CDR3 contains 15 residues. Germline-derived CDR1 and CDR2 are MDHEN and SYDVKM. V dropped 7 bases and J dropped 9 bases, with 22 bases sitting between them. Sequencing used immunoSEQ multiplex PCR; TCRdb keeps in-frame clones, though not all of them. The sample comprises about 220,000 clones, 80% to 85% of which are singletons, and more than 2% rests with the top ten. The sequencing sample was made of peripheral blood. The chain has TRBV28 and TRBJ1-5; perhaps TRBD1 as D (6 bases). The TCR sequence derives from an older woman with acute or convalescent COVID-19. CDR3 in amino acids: CASTSRGGGLGPQHF. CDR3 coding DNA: TGTGCCAGCACCTCTAGGGGGGGAGGACTGGGGCCCCAGCATTTT.